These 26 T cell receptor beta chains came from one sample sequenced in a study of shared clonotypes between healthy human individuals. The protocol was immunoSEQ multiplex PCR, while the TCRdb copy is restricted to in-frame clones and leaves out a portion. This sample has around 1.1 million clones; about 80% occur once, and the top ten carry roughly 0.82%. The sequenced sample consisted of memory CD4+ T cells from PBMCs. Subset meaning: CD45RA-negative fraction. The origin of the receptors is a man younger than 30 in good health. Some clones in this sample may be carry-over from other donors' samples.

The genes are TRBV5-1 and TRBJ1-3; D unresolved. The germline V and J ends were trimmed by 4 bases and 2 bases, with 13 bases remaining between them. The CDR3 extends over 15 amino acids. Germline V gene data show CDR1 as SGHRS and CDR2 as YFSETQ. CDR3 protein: CASSPTGLAGNTIYF. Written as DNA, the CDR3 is TGCGCCAGCAGCCCCACCGGGCTTGCTGGAAACACCATATATTTT.

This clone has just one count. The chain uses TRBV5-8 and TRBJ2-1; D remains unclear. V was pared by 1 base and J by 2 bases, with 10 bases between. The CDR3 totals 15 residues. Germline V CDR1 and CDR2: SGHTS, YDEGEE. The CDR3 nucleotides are TGTGCCAGCAGCTTGTGGGGTAGGGCCTACAATGAGCAGTTCTTC. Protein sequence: CASSLWGRAYNEQFF.

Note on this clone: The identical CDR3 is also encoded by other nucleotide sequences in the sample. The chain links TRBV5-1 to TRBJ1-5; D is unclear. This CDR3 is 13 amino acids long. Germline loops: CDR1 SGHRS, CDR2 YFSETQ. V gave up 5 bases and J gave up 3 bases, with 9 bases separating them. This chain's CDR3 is CASSGSPNQPQHF. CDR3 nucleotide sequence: TGCGCCAGCAGTGGCAGCCCCAATCAGCCCCAGCATTTT. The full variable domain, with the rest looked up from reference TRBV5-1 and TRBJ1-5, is KAGVTQTPRYLIKTRGQQVTLSCSPISGHRSVSWYQQTPGQGLQFLFEYFSETQRNKGNFPGRFSGRQFSNSRSEMNVSTLELGDSALYLCASSGSPNQPQHFGDGTRLSIL.

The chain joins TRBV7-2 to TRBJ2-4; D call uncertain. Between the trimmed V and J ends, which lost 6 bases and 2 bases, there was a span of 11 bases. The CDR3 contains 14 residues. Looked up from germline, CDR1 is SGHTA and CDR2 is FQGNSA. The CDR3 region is CASSPGRSKNIQYF. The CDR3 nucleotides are TGTGCCAGCAGTCCTGGACGGTCCAAAAACATTCAGTACTTC.

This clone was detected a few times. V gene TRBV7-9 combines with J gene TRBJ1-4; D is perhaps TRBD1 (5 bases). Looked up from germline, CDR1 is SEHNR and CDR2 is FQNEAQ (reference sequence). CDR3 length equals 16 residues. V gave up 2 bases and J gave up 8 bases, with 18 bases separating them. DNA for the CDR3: TGTGCCAGCAGCTTACCAGGGATTTTACGGGGGGAAAAACTGTTTTTT. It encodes CASSLPGILRGEKLFF.

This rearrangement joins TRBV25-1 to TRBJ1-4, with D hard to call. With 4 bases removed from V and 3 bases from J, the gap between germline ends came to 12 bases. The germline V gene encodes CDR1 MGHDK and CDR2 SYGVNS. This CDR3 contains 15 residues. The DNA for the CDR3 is TGTGCCAGCAGTGCTCCCGGACGGTCTAATGAAAAACTGTTTTTT. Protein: CASSAPGRSNEKLFF.

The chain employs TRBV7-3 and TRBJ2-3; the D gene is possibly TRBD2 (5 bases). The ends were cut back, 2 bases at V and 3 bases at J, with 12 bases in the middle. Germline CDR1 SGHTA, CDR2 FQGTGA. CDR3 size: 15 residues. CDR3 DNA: TGTGCCAGCAGCTTAGGTCTAGCCGCAACAGATACGCAGTATTTT. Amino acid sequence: CASSLGLAATDTQYF.

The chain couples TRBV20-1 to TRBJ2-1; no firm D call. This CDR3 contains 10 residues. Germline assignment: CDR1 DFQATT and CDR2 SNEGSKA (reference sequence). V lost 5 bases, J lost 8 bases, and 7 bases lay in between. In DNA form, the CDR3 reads TGCAGTGCTCTCTGGTATGAGCAGTTCTTC. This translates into CSALWYEQFF.

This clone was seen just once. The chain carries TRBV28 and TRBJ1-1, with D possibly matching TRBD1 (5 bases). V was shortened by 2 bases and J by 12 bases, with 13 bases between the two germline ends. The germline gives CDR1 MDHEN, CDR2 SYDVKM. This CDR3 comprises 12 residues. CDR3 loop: CASSLIRDLTFF. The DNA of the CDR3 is TGTGCCAGCAGTTTAATCCGGGACTTAACTTTCTTT.

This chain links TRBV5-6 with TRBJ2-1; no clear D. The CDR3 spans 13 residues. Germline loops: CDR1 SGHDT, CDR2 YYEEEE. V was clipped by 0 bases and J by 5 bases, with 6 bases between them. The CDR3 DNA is TGTGCCAGCAGCTTGGTCGGGCACAATGAGCAGTTCTTC. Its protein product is CASSLVGHNEQFF.

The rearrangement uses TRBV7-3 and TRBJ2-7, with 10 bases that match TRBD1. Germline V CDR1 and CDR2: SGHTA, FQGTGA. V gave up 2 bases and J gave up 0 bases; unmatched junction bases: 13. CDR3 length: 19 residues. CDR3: CASSLARWDRGGFSYEQYF. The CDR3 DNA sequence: TGTGCCAGCAGCTTAGCGAGATGGGACAGGGGAGGTTTCTCCTACGAGCAGTACTTC.

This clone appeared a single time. The CDR3, as DNA: TGTGCCAGCAGCTTAAGCAACAGCTACACTGAAGCTTTCTTT. Translating gives CASSLSNSYTEAFF. The V and J genes are TRBV7-2 and TRBJ1-1; unclear D gene. The V and J ends lost 2 bases and 3 bases respectively, with 10 bases between them. Germline assignment: CDR1 SGHTA and CDR2 FQGNSA. The CDR3 covers 14 residues. The variable domain in full, completed from reference TRBV7-2 and TRBJ1-1, reads GAGVSQSPSNKVTEKGKDVELRCDPISGHTALYWYRQSLGQGLEFLIYFQGNSAPDKSGLPSDRFSAERTGGSVSTLTIQRTQQEDSAVYLCASSLSNSYTEAFFGQGTRLTVV.

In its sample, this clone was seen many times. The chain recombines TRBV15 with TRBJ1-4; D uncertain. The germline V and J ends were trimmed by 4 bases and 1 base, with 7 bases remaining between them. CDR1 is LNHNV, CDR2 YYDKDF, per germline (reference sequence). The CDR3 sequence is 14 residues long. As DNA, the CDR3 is TGTGCCACCAGCATTCGGGGAACTAATGAAAAACTGTTTTTT. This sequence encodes CATSIRGTNEKLFF.

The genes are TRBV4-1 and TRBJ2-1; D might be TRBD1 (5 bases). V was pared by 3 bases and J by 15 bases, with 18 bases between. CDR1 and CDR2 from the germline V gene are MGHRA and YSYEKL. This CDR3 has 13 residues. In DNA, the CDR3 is TGCGCCAGCAGCCAGGACACAGAACGGCCAGGGTTCTTC. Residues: CASSQDTERPGFF.

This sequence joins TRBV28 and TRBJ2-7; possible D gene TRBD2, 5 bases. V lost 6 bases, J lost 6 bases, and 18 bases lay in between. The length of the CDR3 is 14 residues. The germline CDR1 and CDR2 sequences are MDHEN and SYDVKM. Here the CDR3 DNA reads TGTGCCAGCAGGGCAGGAGGCCCTACGGGCGAGCAGTACTTC. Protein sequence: CASRAGGPTGEQYF.

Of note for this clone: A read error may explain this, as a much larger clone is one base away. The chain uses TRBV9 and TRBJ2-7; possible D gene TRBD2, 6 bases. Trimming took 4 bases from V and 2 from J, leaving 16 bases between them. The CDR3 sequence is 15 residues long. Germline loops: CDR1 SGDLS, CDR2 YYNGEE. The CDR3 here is CASSFELAEPYEQYF. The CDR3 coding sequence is TGTGCCAGCAGCTTCGAACTAGCCGAGCCCTACGAGCAGTACTTC.

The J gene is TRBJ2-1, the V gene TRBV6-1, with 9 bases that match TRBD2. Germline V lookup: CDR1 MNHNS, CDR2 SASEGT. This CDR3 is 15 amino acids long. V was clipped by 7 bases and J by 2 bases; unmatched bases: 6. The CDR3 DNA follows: TGTGCCAGCACCGCAAGCGGGAGGACCTACAATGAGCAGTTCTTC. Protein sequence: CASTASGRTYNEQFF.

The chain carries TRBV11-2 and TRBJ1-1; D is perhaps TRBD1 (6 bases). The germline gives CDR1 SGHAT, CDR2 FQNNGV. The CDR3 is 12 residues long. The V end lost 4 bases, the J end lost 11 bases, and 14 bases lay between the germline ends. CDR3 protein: CASSSTGRSAFF. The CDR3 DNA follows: TGTGCCAGCAGCTCTACAGGGCGGTCGGCTTTCTTT.

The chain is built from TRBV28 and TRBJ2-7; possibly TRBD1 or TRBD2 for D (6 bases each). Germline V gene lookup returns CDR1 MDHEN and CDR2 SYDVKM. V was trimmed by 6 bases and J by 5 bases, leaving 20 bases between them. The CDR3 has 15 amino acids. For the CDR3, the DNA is TGTGCCAGCAGGAGGCGGCTAGGGGGGAGCAACGAGCAGTACTTC. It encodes CASRRRLGGSNEQYF.

The CDR3 loop is CASSPRPPEGSNQPQHF. CDR3 sequence (DNA): TGCGCCAGCAGCCCAAGGCCCCCGGAGGGTAGCAATCAGCCCCAGCATTTT. V and J are TRBV4-1 and TRBJ1-5; D gene uncertain. From germline, CDR1 is MGHRA and CDR2 YSYEKL. The CDR3 has 17 amino acids. Trimming pared 4 bases from V and 0 bases from J, leaving 16 bases between.

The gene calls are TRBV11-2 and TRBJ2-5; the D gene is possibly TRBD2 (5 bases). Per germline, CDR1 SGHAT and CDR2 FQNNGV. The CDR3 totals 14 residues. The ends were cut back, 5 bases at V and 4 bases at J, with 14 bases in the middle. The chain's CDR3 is CASSAGGLRETQYF. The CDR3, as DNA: TGTGCCAGCAGCGCGGGCGGGTTACGAGAGACCCAGTACTTC.

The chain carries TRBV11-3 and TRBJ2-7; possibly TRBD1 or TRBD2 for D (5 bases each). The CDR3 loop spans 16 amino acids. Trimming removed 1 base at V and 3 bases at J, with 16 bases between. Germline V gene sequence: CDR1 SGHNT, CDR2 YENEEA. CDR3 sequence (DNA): TGTGCCAGCAGCTTAGTCGGGGCCCCGCTAAGCTACGAGCAGTACTTC. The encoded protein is CASSLVGAPLSYEQYF.

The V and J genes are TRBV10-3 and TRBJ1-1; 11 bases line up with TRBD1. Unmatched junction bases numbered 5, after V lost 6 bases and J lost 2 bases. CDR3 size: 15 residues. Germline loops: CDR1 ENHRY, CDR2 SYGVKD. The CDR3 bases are TGTGCCATCAGCGGACAGGGGGCTACAAACACTGAAGCTTTCTTT. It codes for CAISGQGATNTEAFF.

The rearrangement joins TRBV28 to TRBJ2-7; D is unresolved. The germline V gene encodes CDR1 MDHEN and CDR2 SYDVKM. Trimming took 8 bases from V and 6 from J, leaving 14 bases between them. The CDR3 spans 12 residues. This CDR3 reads CASASRAFEQYF. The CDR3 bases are TGTGCCAGCGCTTCCCGGGCCTTCGAGCAGTACTTC.

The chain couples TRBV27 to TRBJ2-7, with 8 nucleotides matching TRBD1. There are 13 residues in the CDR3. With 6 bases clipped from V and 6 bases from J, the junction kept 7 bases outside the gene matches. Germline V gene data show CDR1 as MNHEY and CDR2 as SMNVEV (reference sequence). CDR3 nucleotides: TGTGCCAGCAGCCGGGACAGGTTATTCGAGCAGTACTTC. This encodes CASSRDRLFEQYF.

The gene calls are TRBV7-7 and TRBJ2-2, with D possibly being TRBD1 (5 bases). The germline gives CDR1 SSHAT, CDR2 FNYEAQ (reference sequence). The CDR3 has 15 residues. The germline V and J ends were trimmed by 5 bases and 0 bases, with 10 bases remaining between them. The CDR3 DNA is TGTGCCAGCAGCCAAGACAGCACGAACACCGGGGAGCTGTTTTTT. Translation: CASSQDSTNTGELFF.